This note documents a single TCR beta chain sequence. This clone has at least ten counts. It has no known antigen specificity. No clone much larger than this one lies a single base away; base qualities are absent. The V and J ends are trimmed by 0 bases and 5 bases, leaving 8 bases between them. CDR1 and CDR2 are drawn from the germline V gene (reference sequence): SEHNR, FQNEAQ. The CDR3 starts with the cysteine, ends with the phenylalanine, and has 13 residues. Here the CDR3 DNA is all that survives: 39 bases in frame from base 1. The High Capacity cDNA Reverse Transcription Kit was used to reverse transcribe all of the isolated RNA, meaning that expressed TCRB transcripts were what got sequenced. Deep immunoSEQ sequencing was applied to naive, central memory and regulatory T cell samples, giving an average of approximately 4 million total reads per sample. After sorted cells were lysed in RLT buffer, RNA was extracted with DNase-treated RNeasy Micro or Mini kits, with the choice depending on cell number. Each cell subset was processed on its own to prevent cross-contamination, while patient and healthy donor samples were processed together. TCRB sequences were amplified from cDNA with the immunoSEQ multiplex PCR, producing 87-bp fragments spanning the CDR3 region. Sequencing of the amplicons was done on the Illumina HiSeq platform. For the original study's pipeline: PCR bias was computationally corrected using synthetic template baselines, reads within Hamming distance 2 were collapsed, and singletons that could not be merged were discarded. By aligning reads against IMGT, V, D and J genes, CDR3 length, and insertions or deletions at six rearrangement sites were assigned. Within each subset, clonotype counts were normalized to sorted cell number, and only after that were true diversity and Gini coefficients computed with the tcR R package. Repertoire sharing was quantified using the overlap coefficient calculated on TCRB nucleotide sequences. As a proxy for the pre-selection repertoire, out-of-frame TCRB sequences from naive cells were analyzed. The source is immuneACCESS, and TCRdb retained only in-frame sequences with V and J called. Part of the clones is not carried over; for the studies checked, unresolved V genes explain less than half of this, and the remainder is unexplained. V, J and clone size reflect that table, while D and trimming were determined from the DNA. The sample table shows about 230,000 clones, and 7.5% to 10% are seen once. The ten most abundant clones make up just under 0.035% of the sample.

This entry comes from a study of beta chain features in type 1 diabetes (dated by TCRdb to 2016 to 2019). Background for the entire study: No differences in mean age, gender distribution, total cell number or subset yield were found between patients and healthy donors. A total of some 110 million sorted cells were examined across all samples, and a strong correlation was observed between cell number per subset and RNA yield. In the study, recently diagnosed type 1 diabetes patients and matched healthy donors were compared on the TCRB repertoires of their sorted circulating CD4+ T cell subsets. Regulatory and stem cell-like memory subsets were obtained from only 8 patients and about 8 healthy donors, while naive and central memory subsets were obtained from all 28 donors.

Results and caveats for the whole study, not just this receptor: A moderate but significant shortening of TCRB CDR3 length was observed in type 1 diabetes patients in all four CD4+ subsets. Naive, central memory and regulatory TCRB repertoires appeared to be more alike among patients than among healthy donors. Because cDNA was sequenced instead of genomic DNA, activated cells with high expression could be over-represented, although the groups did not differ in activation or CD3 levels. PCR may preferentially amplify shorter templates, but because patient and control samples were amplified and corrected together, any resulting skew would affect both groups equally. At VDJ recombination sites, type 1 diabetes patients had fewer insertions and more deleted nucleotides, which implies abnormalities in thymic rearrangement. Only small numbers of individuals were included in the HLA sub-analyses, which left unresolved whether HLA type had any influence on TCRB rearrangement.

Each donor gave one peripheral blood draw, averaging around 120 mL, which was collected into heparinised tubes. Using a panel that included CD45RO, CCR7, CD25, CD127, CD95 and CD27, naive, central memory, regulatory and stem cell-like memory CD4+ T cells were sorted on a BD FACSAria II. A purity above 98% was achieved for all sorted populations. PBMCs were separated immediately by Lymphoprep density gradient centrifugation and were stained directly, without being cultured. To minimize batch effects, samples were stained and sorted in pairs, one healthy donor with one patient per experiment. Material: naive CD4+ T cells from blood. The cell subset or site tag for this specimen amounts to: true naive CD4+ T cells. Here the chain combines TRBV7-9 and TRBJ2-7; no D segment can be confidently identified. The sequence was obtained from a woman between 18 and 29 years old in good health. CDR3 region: CASSLAAADEQYF. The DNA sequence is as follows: TGTGCCAGCAGCTTAGCGGCTGCGGACGAGCAGTACTTC.